These 30 T cell receptor beta chains were all obtained from the same sample, sequenced in a study of spatial heterogeneity in lung cancer. One entry per CDR3 protein results from TCRdb running MiXCR on the 5' RACE reads. Counted here are some 53,000 distinct CDR3 sequences, over 5.5% occurring once; the ten biggest clones make up 2.5% to 3%. Noted time point: sample taken at primary tumor resection. Tumor, nontumor lung or frozen PBMC supplied whole RNA, sequenced without sorting. This specimen consisted of PBMCs, obtained at surgery. The receptors stem from a female donor with early-stage non-small cell lung cancer.

This chain joins TRBV6-2 or TRBV6-3 and TRBJ2-2; maybe TRBD2 (6 bases). Between the trimmed V and J ends, which lost 4 bases and 3 bases, there was a span of 12 bases. This CDR3 spans 15 amino acids. Germline lookup yields CDR1 MNHEY and CDR2 SVGEGT. The CDR3 DNA reads as TGTGCCAGCAGTTCTTTCCGGAGGGACACCGGGGAGCTGTTTTTT. This codes for CASSSFRRDTGELFF.

The table lists this clonotype with many counts. CDR3: CASSYTGSVNQPQHF. The CDR3 DNA is TGTGCCAGTAGTTACACAGGGTCGGTCAATCAGCCCCAGCATTTT. The gene calls are TRBV19 and TRBJ1-5; D may be TRBD1 (6 bases). Germline V gives CDR1 LNHDA, CDR2 SQIVND (reference sequence). This CDR3 region has 15 residues. V lost 5 bases to trimming and J lost 3 bases, with 14 bases between them.

In its sample, this clonotype was seen a few times. The J gene is TRBJ2-2, the V gene TRBV14; 8 bases map to TRBD1. V was clipped by 1 base and J by 5 bases; unmatched bases: 6. CDR3 length: 16 residues. Germline V gene lookup returns CDR1 SGHDN and CDR2 FVKESK. CDR3 DNA: TGTGCCAGCAGCCAAGCTGAGACAGGGGAAACCGGGGAGCTGTTTTTT. Translated: CASSQAETGETGELFF.

Ten or more counts support this clonotype. This chain links TRBV7-6 with TRBJ2-5, with D hard to call. V lost 5 bases and J 9 bases, leaving 19 bases between the germline ends. The CDR3 runs 14 residues. The V gene's germline CDR1 is SGHVS and CDR2 FNYEAQ. The CDR3 nucleotides are TGTGCCAGCAGCCCCGTTCCCCTCCGTTGGGCCCAGTACTTC. This sequence encodes CASSPVPLRWAQYF.

Note on this clonotype: This may arise from a read error, as a much more abundant clone is one base away. This rearrangement joins TRBV7-2 to TRBJ2-1; D may be TRBD1 (6 bases). V was pared by 5 bases and J by 7 bases, with 21 bases between. The CDR3 covers 16 residues. Germline CDR1 is SGHTA and CDR2 is FQGNSA. CDR3 nucleotides: TGTGCCAGCAGCCGATTCGCAGGGGCCGTCTGGAATGAGCAGTTCTTC. Translating it yields CASSRFAGAVWNEQFF.

This clonotype was observed many times. The V call is TRBV28, the J call TRBJ2-3, with D maybe TRBD1 (6 bases). The length of the CDR3 is 14 residues. Germline assignment: CDR1 MDHEN and CDR2 SYDVKM. The germline V and J ends were trimmed by 7 bases and 2 bases, with 13 bases remaining between them. As DNA, the CDR3 is TGTGCCAGCAAAGTGGCAGGGGACACAGATACGCAGTATTTT. Protein: CASKVAGDTDTQYF.

CDR3 nucleotides: TGTGCCATCAGCCCTAGCGGGGGCACAGATACGCAGTATTTT. It encodes CAISPSGGTDTQYF. The chain recombines TRBV10-3 with TRBJ2-3, with 9 nucleotides matching TRBD2. The CDR3 covers 14 residues. The germline V gene encodes CDR1 ENHRY and CDR2 SYGVKD. Losses at the gene ends were 6 bases for V and 1 base for J; bases not matched to a gene: 2.

This clonotype was counted many times. J is TRBJ1-2 and V is TRBV28; D ambiguous. Germline V CDR1 and CDR2: MDHEN, SYDVKM. The CDR3 consists of 14 residues. Trimming removed 5 bases from V and 5 bases from J, with 15 bases in between. This CDR3 reads CASSPGILGYGYTF. The CDR3 DNA reads TGTGCCAGCAGTCCGGGGATCTTAGGGTATGGCTACACCTTC.

The chain uses TRBV5-1 and TRBJ1-6; 10 bases match TRBD1. Germline CDR1 and CDR2: SGHRS and YFSETQ. The J segment lost 8 bases and the V segment lost 4 bases, leaving 9 bases of the junction unmatched. The length of the CDR3 is 16 residues. The CDR3 nucleotides are TGCGCCAGCAGCCCAAGGACAGGGGGGGACGATTCACCCCTCCACTTT. This sequence encodes CASSPRTGGDDSPLHF.

The table lists this clonotype with many counts. This rearrangement joins TRBV20-1 to TRBJ1-5; maybe TRBD1 (6 bases). Germline values: CDR1 DFQATT, CDR2 SNEGSKA (reference sequence). The CDR3 is 13 amino acids. Trimming pared 3 bases from V and 4 bases from J, leaving 10 bases between. This CDR3 is CSASGGPNQPQHF. The CDR3 DNA reads TGCAGTGCTAGTGGGGGGCCGAATCAGCCCCAGCATTTT.

This clonotype was counted at least ten times. CDR3 in DNA: TGCAGTGCCGCCACCCCCGGACAGAGGATCAATCAGCCCCAGCATTTT. Translating gives CSAATPGQRINQPQHF. The chain combines TRBV20-1 with TRBJ1-5; a weak D match, TRBD1 (6 bases). The CDR3 contains 16 residues. V was trimmed by 6 bases and J by 3 bases, leaving 21 bases between them. Germline CDR1 and CDR2: DFQATT and SNEGSKA (reference sequence).

Ten or more counts support this clonotype. The J gene is TRBJ1-2, the V gene TRBV4-3; 7 bases line up with TRBD1. The CDR3 consists of 15 residues. The trim removed 1 base at V and 3 bases at J, leaving 5 bases unmatched. Germline loops: CDR1 LGHNA, CDR2 YSLEER. CDR3 residues: CASSQGQGGHYGYTF. CDR3 DNA: TGCGCCAGCAGCCAAGGACAGGGAGGGCACTATGGCTACACCTTC.

This clonotype was picked up many times. The chain carries TRBV3-1 and TRBJ1-5, with D unresolved. Trimming stripped 0 bases from V and 4 bases from J, with 4 bases between. Germline V gene lookup returns CDR1 LGHDT and CDR2 YNNKEL (reference sequence). The CDR3 length is 13 residues. The CDR3 DNA follows: TGTGCCAGCAGCCAAGACAGAAATCAGCCCCAGCATTTT. It specifies CASSQDRNQPQHF.

A word on this clonotype: One end of the junction varies from germline; a read error may be responsible. This chain connects TRBV18 to TRBJ2-5; 9 bases line up with TRBD1. Germline CDR1 KGHSH, CDR2 LQKENI. CDR3 length: 15 residues. The CDR3 loop reads CTSSPWGQGQETQYF. The DNA of the CDR3 is TGTACCAGCTCACCGTGGGGACAGGGCCAAGAGACCCAGTACTTC.

The chain is built from TRBV6-2 or TRBV6-3 and TRBJ1-2; unclear D gene. The germline V gene encodes CDR1 MNHEY and CDR2 SVGEGT. The CDR3 has 13 residues. Trimming pared 6 bases from V and 1 base from J, leaving 9 bases between. DNA for the CDR3: TGTGCCAGCAGCCTCCGGATTAACTATGGCTACACCTTC. Translated, it gives CASSLRINYGYTF.

This clonotype came up many times. The genes are TRBV19 and TRBJ1-5; D possibly corresponds to TRBD1 (6 bases). Trimming cost V 3 bases and J 0 bases, with 9 bases left between them. The CDR3 totals 15 residues. The germline CDR1 and CDR2 sequences are LNHDA and SQIVND (reference sequence). The CDR3 DNA reads as TGTGCCAGTAGTATCACAGGGTATAGCAATCAGCCCCAGCATTTT. Its protein product is CASSITGYSNQPQHF.

This clonotype occurred once. Germline and junction disagree at one end, which may indicate a read error. The chain has TRBV6-2 or TRBV6-3 and TRBJ1-5, with unresolved D. This CDR3 spans 15 amino acids. CDR1 and CDR2 (germline): MNHEY, SVGEGT. Written as DNA, the CDR3 is TGTGCCGGCAGTTACTCGTCCCTATCTAATCAGCCCCAGCATTTT. Its protein is CAGSYSSLSNQPQHF.

This clonotype has more than one count but fewer than ten. The CDR3 DNA sequence: TGTGCCAGCAGTTACTCGACGCAGGGCAACTATGGCTACACCTTC. It encodes CASSYSTQGNYGYTF. This chain joins TRBV6-2 or TRBV6-3 and TRBJ1-2; D may be TRBD1 (5 bases). This CDR3 comprises 15 residues. CDR1 is MNHEY, CDR2 SVGEGT, per germline. The V and J ends lost 0 bases and 2 bases respectively, with 10 bases between them.

This clonotype was recorded at least ten times. The chain uses TRBV4-3 and TRBJ2-2, with D hard to call. V was cut by 1 base and J by 5 bases, with 2 bases left in between. Germline values: CDR1 LGHNA, CDR2 YSLEER. There are 12 residues in the CDR3. This CDR3 reads CASSQVTGELFF. In nucleotides, the CDR3 is TGCGCCAGCAGCCAAGTTACCGGGGAGCTGTTTTTT.

This clonotype has a count of ten or more. The rearrangement links TRBV5-6 to TRBJ1-5, with a possible D match to TRBD1 (5 bases). Per germline, CDR1 SGHDT and CDR2 YYEEEE. CDR3 length: 13 amino acids. V lost 4 bases, J lost 8 bases, and 13 bases lay in between. CDR3 sequence reads: CASSRGVTKPQHF. The CDR3 DNA reads TGTGCCAGCAGCCGAGGGGTCACGAAGCCCCAGCATTTT. Supplemented by reference TRBV5-6 and TRBJ1-5, the full variable domain reads DAGVTQSPTHLIKTRGQQVTLRCSPKSGHDTVSWYQQALGQGPQFIFQYYEEEERQRGNFPDRFSGHQFPNYSSELNVNALLLGDSALYLCASSRGVTKPQHFGDGTRLSIL.

This clonotype showed up many times. The CDR3 loop reads CATSIPPGTGKRGIQYF. CDR3 DNA sequence: TGTGCCACCAGCATCCCCCCCGGGACAGGGAAAAGGGGCATTCAGTACTTC. The chain carries TRBV15 and TRBJ2-4, with 9 positions matching TRBD1. The trim removed 4 bases at V and 9 bases at J, leaving 16 bases unmatched. Germline CDR1 reads LNHNV; CDR2 reads YYDKDF (reference sequence). This CDR3 has 17 residues.

This clonotype has a handful of counts. The V call is TRBV12-3 or TRBV12-4, the J call TRBJ2-7; D not resolved. The CDR3 is 15 amino acids. Between the trimmed V and J ends, which lost 5 bases and 0 bases, there was a span of 14 bases. The CDR3 coding sequence is TGTGCCAGCAGTCCCCGACTCCTGAGCTCCTACGAGCAGTACTTC. Its translation is CASSPRLLSSYEQYF.

This clonotype was seen a few times. The chain carries TRBV20-1 and TRBJ2-7, with D possibly TRBD1 on 5 matching bases. V was trimmed by 7 bases and J by 5 bases, leaving 12 bases between them. This CDR3 has 11 residues. Germline lookup yields CDR1 DFQATT and CDR2 SNEGSKA (reference sequence). The CDR3 loop is CSGHLGDEQYF. The CDR3 nucleotides read TGCAGTGGCCACTTAGGGGACGAGCAGTACTTC.

This clonotype was seen a few times. The chain carries TRBV5-6 and TRBJ2-7, with D possibly TRBD1 on 6 matching bases. Trimming removed 4 bases at V and 5 bases at J, with 16 bases between. CDR3 length: 14 residues. Germline CDR1 reads SGHDT; CDR2 reads YYEEEE. CDR3 DNA: TGTGCCAGCAGCCCCCCCCAGGGGTCCGACGAGCAGTACTTC. It codes for CASSPPQGSDEQYF.

This clonotype came up many times. The chain joins TRBV6-5 to TRBJ1-1, with D maybe TRBD1 (5 bases). Trimming took off 6 bases at V and 5 bases at J, with 16 bases between the two ends. CDR1 is MNHEY, CDR2 SVGAGI, per germline. CDR3 length: 14 amino acids. CDR3 amino acids: CASRQSGAPTEAFF. For the CDR3, the DNA is TGTGCCAGCAGGCAATCCGGGGCCCCTACTGAAGCTTTCTTT.

This chain links TRBV20-1 with TRBJ1-5; D gene unclear. V was pared by 5 bases and J by 4 bases, with 9 bases between. Germline V gene data show CDR1 as DFQATT and CDR2 as SNEGSKA (reference sequence). The CDR3 is made up of 12 amino acids. In DNA, the CDR3 is TGCAGTGCTCAACGGTGGAATCAGCCCCAGCATTTT. It translates to CSAQRWNQPQHF.

This clonotype has a count of ten or more. This sequence joins TRBV5-1 and TRBJ1-1; no definite D call. This CDR3 comprises 13 residues. Trimming removed 0 bases from V and 4 bases from J, with 7 bases in between. The germline CDR1 and CDR2 sequences are SGHRS and YFSETQ. In DNA, the CDR3 is TGCGCCAGCAGCTTGGAACGTGGCACTGAAGCTTTCTTT. Its protein is CASSLERGTEAFF.

This clonotype appeared a few times. The V call is TRBV5-1, the J call TRBJ2-7; 7 bases align to TRBD2. Germline V gene lookup returns CDR1 SGHRS and CDR2 YFSETQ. This CDR3 has 13 amino acids. V shed 5 bases and J 3 bases; nucleotides not matched to a gene: 5. In DNA, the CDR3 is TGCGCCAGCAGAGCGGGGTTCAGCTACGAGCAGTACTTC. Residues: CASRAGFSYEQYF.

This chain connects TRBV19 to TRBJ2-3, with TRBD1 identical over 8 bases. Trimming removed 5 bases from V and 2 bases from J; junction bases left unmatched: 3. The CDR3 runs to 14 residues. The germline CDR1 and CDR2 sequences are LNHDA and SQIVND (reference sequence). The CDR3, as DNA: TGTGCCAGTAGTGAGCAGGGGGCCACAGATACGCAGTATTTT. Translation gives CASSEQGATDTQYF.

The chain joins TRBV15 to TRBJ2-1; TRBD1 is a possible D gene (7 bases). V was pared by 8 bases and J by 4 bases, with 12 bases between. Germline CDR1 is LNHNV and CDR2 is YYDKDF (reference sequence). The CDR3 sequence is 13 residues long. CDR3 loop: CATGGGFYNEQFF. CDR3 coding DNA: TGTGCCACCGGAGGGGGCTTTTACAATGAGCAGTTCTTC.